The clone carrying this TCR beta chain was recorded a few times. Its antigen remains unknown. This sample was included in a study of T cell repertoires in cytomegalovirus infection. CDR1 and CDR2 (germline): MDHEN, SYDVKM. This CDR3 has 16 amino acids. J gave up 10 bases and V 7 bases, and 15 bases lay outside the gene matches. In TCRdb, the reads were re-called with MiXCR into one record per CDR3 protein. The data contain about 78,000 distinct CDR3 sequences, roughly 37% of them singletons. This sequence joins TRBV28 and TRBJ1-6; 8 bases match TRBD1. This TCR derives from a human donor in good health (CMV status not recorded). Some clones in this sample may be carry-over from other donors' samples. Material: CD8+ T cells from cultured PBMCs, obtained from culture after CMV antigen stimulation. The CDR3 is CASTFQTGVQGSPLHF. The DNA for the CDR3 is TGTGCCAGCACCTTCCAGACAGGGGTACAGGGGTCACCCCTCCACTTT.